This T cell receptor beta chain was observed in a study of blood T cell repertoires in COVID-19. Looking at the study overall: PBMCs, B-cell-depleted T cells, or T cells were the source of the cDNA or gDNA that made up the material.

Followed over time, Seattle patients had been enrolled while infection was active. The V gene's germline CDR1 is GTSNPN and CDR2 SVGIG (reference sequence). The ends were cut back, 7 bases at V and 7 bases at J, with 22 bases in the middle. The CDR3 covers 15 residues. Repertoires were generated with immunoSEQ multiplex PCR, while TCRdb's copy carries only in-frame clones and drops some. The sample lists roughly 220,000 clones, about four fifths seen once, with roughly 8% in the top ten. The clonotype originates from a woman older than 75 with COVID-19, enrolled during active disease. The chain recombines TRBV30 with TRBJ2-2; possibly TRBD1 for D (6 bases). The sequenced sample consisted of peripheral blood. For the CDR3, the DNA is TGTGCCTCAGCTTTGGGGCAGGGGCAGGGCGGGGAGCTGTTTTTT. Translated: CASALGQGQGGELFF.